The 4 T cell receptor beta chains reported below all come from one sample, sequenced in a study of T-cell memory formation after mild COVID-19. TCRdb itself ran the 5' RACE reads through MiXCR, one entry per CDR3 protein. Found here are roughly 190,000 distinct CDR3 sequences, 25% to 35% of them singletons; the top ten hold 9.5% to 12%. Sequences were obtained from PBMCs or a T cell subset sorted from them (not recorded which). Receptors were obtained from an adult woman who had mild COVID-19 (a few samples of this study predate the infection). Cell type and time point are not known.

The J gene is TRBJ2-3, the V gene TRBV11-3; 7 positions agree with TRBD2. V lost 3 bases to trimming and J lost 2 bases; unmatched junction nucleotides: 11. Germline CDR1 is SGHNT and CDR2 is YENEEA. CDR3 length: 17 amino acids. CDR3: CASSFSMASGFTDTQYF. The CDR3 DNA reads TGTGCCAGCAGCTTTTCCATGGCTAGCGGATTCACAGATACGCAGTATTTT.

In its sample, this clonotype was seen a few times. The chain couples TRBV20-1 to TRBJ2-3, with D possibly matching TRBD2 (7 bases). Germline CDR1 and CDR2: DFQATT and SNEGSKA (reference sequence). The CDR3 extends over 15 amino acids. The V end lost 0 bases, the J end lost 9 bases, and 19 bases lay between the germline ends. CDR3 sequence reads: CSARERGGTRGTQYF. In DNA, the CDR3 is TGCAGTGCTAGAGAGAGGGGGGGGACTCGTGGGACGCAGTATTTT.

The rearrangement joins TRBV29-1 to TRBJ2-2, with 9 positions matching TRBD1. Per the germline V gene, CDR1 is SQVTM and CDR2 is ANQGSEA. There are 14 residues in the CDR3. The junction had 1 base not matched to a gene; V was cut back by 4 bases and J by 1 base. As DNA, the CDR3 is TGCAGCGTTGGGGACAGGGAGAACACCGGGGAGCTGTTTTTT. This codes for CSVGDRENTGELFF.

The chain joins TRBV5-1 to TRBJ2-5; D remains unclear. The CDR3 loop spans 11 amino acids. Trimming stripped 6 bases from V and 5 bases from J, with 8 bases between. Germline values: CDR1 SGHRS, CDR2 YFSETQ. CDR3 residues: CASTQRETQYF. CDR3 bases: TGCGCCAGCACCCAGAGGGAGACCCAGTACTTC.